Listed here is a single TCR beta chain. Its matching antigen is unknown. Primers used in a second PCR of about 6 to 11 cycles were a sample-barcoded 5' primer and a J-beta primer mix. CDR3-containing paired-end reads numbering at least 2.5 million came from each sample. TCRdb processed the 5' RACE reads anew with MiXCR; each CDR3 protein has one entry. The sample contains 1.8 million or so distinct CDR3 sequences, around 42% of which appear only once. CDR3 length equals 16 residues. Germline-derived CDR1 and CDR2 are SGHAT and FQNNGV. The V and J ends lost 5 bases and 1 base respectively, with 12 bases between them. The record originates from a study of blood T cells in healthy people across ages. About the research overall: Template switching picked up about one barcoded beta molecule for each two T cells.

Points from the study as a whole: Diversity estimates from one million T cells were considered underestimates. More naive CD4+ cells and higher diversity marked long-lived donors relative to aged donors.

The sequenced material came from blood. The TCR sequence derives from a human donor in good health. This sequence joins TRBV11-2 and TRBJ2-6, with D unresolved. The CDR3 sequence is CASSPPVSSGANVLTF. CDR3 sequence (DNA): TGTGCCAGCAGCCCCCCCGTCTCGTCTGGGGCCAACGTCCTGACTTTC.